One sample yielded the 19 T cell receptor beta chains listed below, sequenced in a study of regulatory T cells in long-lasting Graves disease (dated by TCRdb to about 2021). Libraries came from multiplex PCR. The data were produced on an Illumina HiSeq 4000. TCR beta libraries were built with iRepertoire HTBI primers and Arm-PCR amplification of CDR3 regions. The public reads were quality trimmed at Q25 with fastp and then assembled into clones with MiXCR by TCRdb, keeping productive beta chains. Each entry is one CDR3 protein sequence, shown with its most common DNA and genes. This sample has roughly 450,000 distinct CDR3 sequences in its table, and about a quarter of those were observed once. The top ten clonotypes cover approximately 28% of the sample. The sample's time point label, in plain terms: persistent/refractory GD, antithyroid drugs over 5 years with positive TRAb. RNA was extracted from PBMCs in TRIzol for both TCR sequencing and RNA sequencing.

The material sequenced was peripheral blood mononuclear cells (PBMCs), taken when the disease was refractory, from a patient treated with antithyroid drugs. The receptors originated from a female donor with Graves disease.

The chain recombines TRBV2 with TRBJ1-5, with 9 bases lining up with TRBD1. The germline V gene encodes CDR1 SNHLY and CDR2 FYNNEI. This CDR3 comprises 14 residues. The junction had 3 bases not matched to a gene; V was cut back by 6 bases and J by 3 bases. The chain's CDR3 is CASSAQGANQPQHF. The CDR3 region has the DNA TGTGCCAGCAGCGCACAGGGGGCCAATCAGCCCCAGCATTTT.

The CDR3 sequence is CASSVEAVSYEQYF. In nucleotides, the CDR3 is TGCGCCAGCAGCGTGGAAGCAGTCTCCTACGAGCAGTACTTC. V gene TRBV5-1 combines with J gene TRBJ2-7; unclear D gene. This CDR3 region has 14 residues. Trimming took 4 bases from V and 0 from J, leaving 11 bases between them. The germline CDR1 and CDR2 sequences are SGHRS and YFSETQ. Variable domain in full (rest from reference TRBV5-1 and TRBJ2-7): KAGVTQTPRYLIKTRGQQVTLSCSPISGHRSVSWYQQTPGQGLQFLFEYFSETQRNKGNFPGRFSGRQFSNSRSEMNVSTLELGDSALYLCASSVEAVSYEQYFGPGTRLTVT.

The table lists this clonotype with many counts. The chain carries TRBV20-1 and TRBJ2-4, with 13 bases identical to TRBD2. CDR1 is DFQATT, CDR2 SNEGSKA, per germline (reference sequence). CDR3 size: 15 residues. V lost 6 bases and J lost 10; bases outside the gene matches: 12. The DNA for the CDR3 is TGCAGTGCAGAGAGGACTAGCGGGAGTTTGAGGATTCAGTACTTC. Protein: CSAERTSGSLRIQYF.

This clonotype came up many times. V is TRBV20-1 and J is TRBJ2-5, with D hard to call. Per germline, CDR1 DFQATT and CDR2 SNEGSKA (reference sequence). Trimming took 4 bases from V and 4 from J, leaving 13 bases between them. This CDR3 contains 13 residues. DNA of the CDR3: TGCAGTGCTAAGGCCCCGATGTTAGAGACCCAGTACTTC. It is translated as CSAKAPMLETQYF.

CDR3 in amino acids: CASSLATPGPSYEQYF. CDR3 nucleotides: TGTGCCAGCAGCTTAGCAACCCCGGGGCCCTCCTACGAGCAGTACTTC. The genes are TRBV13 and TRBJ2-7; either TRBD1 or TRBD2 may fit D (5 bases each). Looked up from germline, CDR1 is PRHDT and CDR2 is FYEKMQ (reference sequence). The CDR3 totals 16 residues. V was clipped by 1 base and J by 0 bases, with 13 bases between them.

The chain joins TRBV7-9 to TRBJ1-1; D unclear. This CDR3 comprises 11 residues. The V gene's germline CDR1 is SEHNR and CDR2 FQNEAQ (reference sequence). V was pared by 10 bases and J by 0 bases, with 6 bases between. The CDR3 nucleotides are TGTGCCACGGCTGTGAACACTGAAGCTTTCTTT. It translates to CATAVNTEAFF.

In its sample, this clonotype was seen many times. The chain employs TRBV28 and TRBJ1-5, with TRBD1 as a possible D gene (6 bases). Trimming removed 6 bases at V and 6 bases at J, with 12 bases between. CDR3 length: 13 residues. Germline loops: CDR1 MDHEN, CDR2 SYDVKM. Written as DNA, the CDR3 is TGTGCCAGCAGGACAGGAATGGCTCAGCCCCAGCATTTT. The encoded protein is CASRTGMAQPQHF.

This clonotype has ten or more counts. The genes are TRBV3-1 and TRBJ1-1; TRBD1 might be the D (5 bases). V lost 5 bases and J lost 1, with 11 bases in between. CDR1 and CDR2 (germline): LGHDT, YNNKEL (reference sequence). The CDR3 is 14 amino acids. The CDR3 loop reads CASSREQENTEAFF. As DNA, the CDR3 is TGTGCCAGCAGCAGGGAACAGGAGAACACTGAAGCTTTCTTT.

This clonotype has a count of ten or more. The chain links TRBV2 to TRBJ2-7; 8 nucleotides match TRBD1. With 5 bases clipped from V and 4 bases from J, the junction kept 7 bases outside the gene matches. CDR1 is SNHLY and CDR2 is FYNNEI in the germline V gene. This CDR3 region has 14 residues. The CDR3 sequence: CASSYGQGDYEQYF. The CDR3 DNA reads as TGTGCCAGCAGTTATGGACAGGGTGATTACGAGCAGTACTTC.

The chain uses TRBV20-1 and TRBJ2-1; 13 nucleotides match TRBD2. CDR1 DFQATT and CDR2 SNEGSKA come from the germline V gene (reference sequence). V gave up 0 bases and J gave up 10 bases; unmatched junction bases: 18. This CDR3 is built from 19 residues. Written as DNA, the CDR3 is TGCAGTGCTAGAGACCCCACTGATCGACTAGCGGGAGGAACTGGAGAGCAGTTCTTC. Its translation: CSARDPTDRLAGGTGEQFF.

The chain has TRBV10-3 and TRBJ2-7, with 7 nucleotides matching TRBD1. CDR1 and CDR2 from the germline V gene are ENHRY and SYGVKD. V lost 0 bases to trimming and J lost 5 bases; unmatched junction nucleotides: 10. CDR3 length: 16 residues. CDR3 coding DNA: TGTGCCATCAGTGAGTCGGTAGTTAGGGGGCCCCACGAGCAGTACTTC. Translated, it gives CAISESVVRGPHEQYF.

This clonotype has ten or more counts. The chain is built from TRBV6-5 and TRBJ2-2, with 7 bases fitting TRBD1. J was trimmed by 1 base and V by 0 bases; bases with no gene match: 5. CDR3 length: 17 residues. The germline V gene has CDR1 MNHEY and CDR2 SVGAGI. The CDR3 DNA reads as TGTGCCAGCAGTTACTCTGCGACAGGGTGGAACACCGGGGAGCTGTTTTTT. This encodes CASSYSATGWNTGELFF.

The chain combines TRBV30 with TRBJ2-7; a possible D gene is TRBD2 (6 bases). The CDR3 has 14 amino acids. The germline gives CDR1 GTSNPN, CDR2 SVGIG (reference sequence). Trimming shortened V by 8 bases and J by 1 base, and 18 bases separated the two germline ends. CDR3 nucleotides: TGTGCCACATCCAACGCGGGGTTTTCCTACGAGCAGTACTTC. Translated, it gives CATSNAGFSYEQYF.

CDR3 coding DNA: TGTGCCAGCAGCCGTCTAGCGGGACCCCCGAACACCGGGGAGCTGTTTTTT. This translates into CASSRLAGPPNTGELFF. The chain couples TRBV5-5 to TRBJ2-2; 9 bases are shared with TRBD2. The germline V gene encodes CDR1 SGHKS and CDR2 YYEKEE (reference sequence). CDR3 length: 17 amino acids. V shed 4 bases and J 0 bases; nucleotides not matched to a gene: 7.

This clonotype has a handful of counts. One end of the junction does not line up with germline, which may come from a read error. V gene TRBV6-1 combines with J gene TRBJ2-2; 10 bases line up with TRBD2. Germline V gene data show CDR1 as MNHNS and CDR2 as SASEGT. This CDR3 has 15 residues. CDR3 coding DNA: TGTGCCAGCAGCGCGGGACTAGCGAATACCGGGGAGCTGTTTTTT. It translates to CASSAGLANTGELFF.

V gene TRBV20-1 combines with J gene TRBJ2-5; maybe TRBD2 (5 bases). There are 14 residues in the CDR3. V shed 3 bases and J shed 2 bases, with 13 bases lying between them. Per germline, CDR1 DFQATT and CDR2 SNEGSKA (reference sequence). The CDR3 nucleotides read TGCAGTGCTAGTCCTAGCAGTGGGCAAGAGACCCAGTACTTC. Amino acids: CSASPSSGQETQYF.

The rearrangement joins TRBV7-4 to TRBJ1-1; a possible D gene is TRBD1 (5 bases). Germline CDR1 reads SGHVT; CDR2 reads SQSDAQ. The CDR3 loop spans 13 amino acids. V dropped 1 base and J dropped 6 bases, with 9 bases sitting between them. In nucleotides, the CDR3 is TGTGCCAGCAGCTTAGACGCGACAGCTGAAGCTTTCTTT. This sequence encodes CASSLDATAEAFF.

There are a few counts of this clonotype. V usage is TRBV7-3 and J usage is TRBJ2-3, with TRBD2 identical over 9 bases. CDR1 SGHTA and CDR2 FQGTGA come from the germline V gene. The J segment lost 2 bases and the V segment lost 2 bases, leaving 14 bases of the junction unmatched. The CDR3 loop spans 19 amino acids. This chain's CDR3 is CASSLWFSGLALYTDTQYF. The CDR3 DNA is TGTGCCAGCAGCTTATGGTTCTCAGGACTAGCGCTTTACACAGATACGCAGTATTTT.

The chain links TRBV7-2 to TRBJ1-1; possible D gene TRBD1, 5 bases. V dropped 4 bases and J dropped 5 bases, with 14 bases sitting between them. The CDR3 contains 14 residues. The V gene's germline CDR1 is SGHTA and CDR2 FQGNSA. The CDR3 DNA reads TGTGCCAGCAGCTACCGAGGGGCGCGGACTGAAGCTTTCTTT. Protein product: CASSYRGARTEAFF.